A selection of T cell receptor beta chains follows, all from one sample in a study of type 1 regulatory T cells. No antigen is known for these receptors. Via MiXCR, TCRdb re-called the reads, giving one row per CDR3 protein. The data contain roughly 65,000 distinct CDR3 sequences, 45% to 50% of them singletons. Sequencing was carried out using cultured non-Tr1 T cells, either the whole culture or a sorted T cell fraction (not recorded which). Source of these receptors: a human donor in good health. CDR3s leave out the opening cysteine and the closing phenylalanine or tryptophan.

V gene,J gene,CDR3 protein
TRBV7-9,TRBJ1-1,ASSPPGTRNTEAF
TRBV5-6,TRBJ2-1,ASWKAGVNNEQF
TRBV28,TRBJ2-6,ASSTNRVKANVLT
TRBV20-1,TRBJ2-2,SASHSGGTGELF
TRBV2,TRBJ2-3,ASQASGVPDTQY
TRBV7-2,TRBJ2-4,ASSLEGGAAPTAKNIQY
TRBV7-9,TRBJ1-2,ASSSLDRDRLS
TRBV12-3/TRBV12-4,TRBJ2-5,ASRPPGPMETQY
TRBV20-1,TRBJ1-5,SASGEGQGSNQPQH
TRBV29-1,TRBJ2-5,SVAYTDRETQY
TRBV7-9,TRBJ1-2,ASSHSETGAYGYT
TRBV6-4,TRBJ2-3,ASRKSTLAGGPTDTQY
TRBV28,TRBJ2-1,ASSVLLGALSYNEQF
TRBV27,TRBJ2-2,ASSPRWGRTNTGELF
TRBV20-1,TRBJ1-5,SASPDSNPLRNQPQH
TRBV2,TRBJ2-4,ASSRDRAKNIQY
TRBV18,TRBJ1-1,ASSPQGENTEAF
TRBV3-1,TRBJ1-6,ASSQGGGNSPLH
TRBV6-4,TRBJ1-1,ASSVQFGGTEAF
TRBV4-1,TRBJ2-5,ASSQEDRAQETQY
TRBV28,TRBJ1-5,ASSLYPEWGVRPQH
TRBV20-1,TRBJ1-6,SASRGGNSPLH
TRBV5-1,TRBJ1-2,ASSVRTGGGYT
TRBV3-1,TRBJ2-7,ASSQDSLAASH
TRBV5-1,TRBJ2-5,ASSSISGGQETQY
TRBV7-9,TRBJ1-6,ASSSDRGGYNSPLH
TRBV27,TRBJ1-2,ASSLSGFGGYT
TRBV20-1,TRBJ2-7,SARVTDRGLYEQY
TRBV5-1,TRBJ1-2,ASSWGGQRPGYT
TRBV4-2,TRBJ2-7,ASSQVGGGGTYEQY
TRBV27,TRBJ1-1,ASQWTPNTEAF
TRBV20-1,TRBJ2-2,SARAGGKSGELF
TRBV12-3/TRBV12-4,TRBJ2-4,ASSLQGAKNIQY
TRBV27,TRBJ2-7,ASRWGLAGSYEQY
TRBV5-5,TRBJ1-4,ASSLQTDRRNEKLF
TRBV29-1,TRBJ1-5,SVVGTDPNQPQH
TRBV4-2,TRBJ2-1,ASSRGLAETYNEQF
TRBV10-3,TRBJ1-5,ATSPGGTNQPQH
TRBV2,TRBJ2-7,ASSWDRAEGEQY
TRBV20-1,TRBJ2-1,SARSPSTANEQF
TRBV4-2,TRBJ2-5,ASSHHYGSGGFQETQY
TRBV29-1,TRBJ2-4,SVEVGQGWGNIQY
TRBV4-1,TRBJ1-3,ASSQDGTPAWNTIY
TRBV20-1,TRBJ1-2,SARDESVENYGYT
TRBV9,TRBJ2-7,ASSRTGDEN
TRBV7-9,TRBJ2-2,ASSRTRSLNTGELF
TRBV20-1,TRBJ1-4,SAGQTGTGLEKLF
TRBV10-2,TRBJ2-5,ASMRGAQETQY
TRBV4-2,TRBJ1-1,ASSRSGRGGTEAF
TRBV7-2,TRBJ1-1,ASSLVRQRNTEAF